This entry lists 31 T cell receptor beta chains sequenced from one sample in a study of cytotoxic CD8 clonotypes in ibrutinib-treated CLL. Sequencing used immunoSEQ multiplex PCR; TCRdb keeps in-frame clones, though not all of them. The table shows about 130,000 clones, with roughly three quarters occurring only once. The specimen was PBMCs, collected after 24 months of ibrutinib treatment. Receptors originate from a human donor with chronic lymphocytic leukemia.

This clone was seen at least ten times. The chain recombines TRBV10-3 with TRBJ2-3, with TRBD1 matching 9 bases. The germline V gene encodes CDR1 ENHRY and CDR2 SYGVKD. V was pared by 6 bases and J by 4 bases, with 8 bases of the junction left unmatched. This CDR3 is 15 amino acids long. The CDR3 here is CAISGGQGMADTQYF. CDR3 DNA sequence: TGTGCCATCAGCGGCGGACAGGGGATGGCAGATACGCAGTATTTT.

This clone was detected once. This chain links TRBV28 with TRBJ2-7; D possibly corresponds to TRBD2 (6 bases). The V gene lost 3 bases and the J gene lost 1 base, with 19 bases spanning the gap. This CDR3 has 17 residues. Looked up from germline, CDR1 is MDHEN and CDR2 is SYDVKM. The CDR3 DNA follows: TGTGCCAGCAGTTTCCCAAGCGGGCTCCGTTCTTCCTACGAGCAGTACTTC. Translated, it gives CASSFPSGLRSSYEQYF. Together with reference TRBV28 and TRBJ2-7, the CDR3 gives the full variable domain: DVKVTQSSRYLVKRTGEKVFLECVQDMDHENMFWYRQDPGLGLRLIYFSYDVKMKEKGDIPEGYSVSREKKERFSLILESASTNQTSMYLCASSFPSGLRSSYEQYFGPGTRLTVT.

The gene calls are TRBV4-3 and TRBJ2-7; D is unresolved. The V gene lost 0 bases and the J gene lost 5 bases, with 8 bases spanning the gap. CDR1 LGHNA and CDR2 YSLEER come from the germline V gene. The CDR3 runs to 13 residues. CDR3 region: CASSQDRYDEQYF. The DNA for the CDR3 is TGCGCCAGCAGCCAAGATCGGTACGACGAGCAGTACTTC.

This clone was seen a single time. This same CDR3 is encoded by further DNA sequences in the sample. The chain links TRBV5-6 to TRBJ1-2; D is undetermined. CDR3 length: 12 amino acids. CDR1 is SGHDT, CDR2 YYEEEE, per germline. Trimming took 4 bases from V and 3 from J, leaving 7 bases between them. Written as DNA, the CDR3 is TGTGCCAGCAGCCCCGGAGACTATGGCTACACCTTC. Protein: CASSPGDYGYTF. Variable domain in full (rest from reference TRBV5-6 and TRBJ1-2): DAGVTQSPTHLIKTRGQQVTLRCSPKSGHDTVSWYQQALGQGPQFIFQYYEEEERQRGNFPDRFSGHQFPNYSSELNVNALLLGDSALYLCASSPGDYGYTFGSGTRLTVV.

This clone was seen only a few times. The DNA of the CDR3 is TGTGCCCACCAGGGTGGGGGGCTGGGTACGCAGTATTTT. Translating gives CAHQGGGLGTQYF. The chain is built from TRBV28 and TRBJ2-3, with D perhaps assigned TRBD1 or TRBD2 (6 bases each). Looked up from germline, CDR1 is MDHEN and CDR2 is SYDVKM. V was shortened by 11 bases and J by 8 bases, with 20 bases between the two germline ends. The CDR3 totals 13 residues.

The chain links TRBV5-1 to TRBJ2-5; D uncertain. This CDR3 has 12 amino acids. V lost 1 base, J lost 4 bases, and 5 bases lay in between. The germline V gene has CDR1 SGHRS and CDR2 YFSETQ. Here the CDR3 DNA reads TGCGCCAGCAGCTTGACTACAGAGACCCAGTACTTC. Its translation is CASSLTTETQYF.

About this clone: One end of the junction is discordant with germline, which a read error may explain. The J gene is TRBJ1-6, the V gene TRBV7-9, with TRBD1 identical over 8 bases. In germline, CDR1 is SEHNR, CDR2 FQNEAQ (reference sequence). CDR3 size: 15 residues. The CDR3: CASSQGDLWGTGKTF. CDR3 bases: TGTGCCAGCAGCCAAGGGGACCTGTGGGGGACAGGAAAGACCTTT.

The chain is built from TRBV15 and TRBJ1-2; D may be TRBD1 (5 bases). Trimming removed 2 bases at V and 7 bases at J, with 14 bases between. This CDR3 is 14 amino acids long. Germline values: CDR1 LNHNV, CDR2 YYDKDF (reference sequence). In DNA, the CDR3 is TGTGCCACCAGCAGAACGACAGTTTCATCTGGCTACACCTTC. Translated: CATSRTTVSSGYTF. Looking up the rest from reference TRBV15 and TRBJ1-2 gives the full variable domain: DAMVIQNPRYQVTQFGKPVTLSCSQTLNHNVMYWYQQKSSQAPKLLFHYYDKDFNNEADTPDNFQSRRPNTSFCFLDIRSPGLGDTAMYLCATSRTTVSSGYTFGSGTRLTVV.

With regard to this clone: The same CDR3 also results from other DNA sequences found in this sample. V and J are TRBV28 and TRBJ2-2; D not certain. Looked up from germline, CDR1 is MDHEN and CDR2 is SYDVKM. The V end was cut by 6 bases, the J end by 6 bases, with 8 bases between. The length of the CDR3 is 12 residues. As DNA, the CDR3 is TGTGCCAGCAGCTTAGGTTCCGGGGAGCTGTTTTTT. Its translation is CASSLGSGELFF.

This sequence joins TRBV6-1 and TRBJ2-5; tentatively, D is TRBD1 (5 bases). The CDR3 extends over 15 amino acids. Per germline, CDR1 MNHNS and CDR2 SASEGT. V was shortened by 1 base and J by 7 bases, with 16 bases between the two germline ends. The CDR3 loop reads CASSEGTPPWGTQYF. CDR3 nucleotides: TGTGCCAGCAGTGAAGGGACACCCCCATGGGGGACCCAGTACTTC.

The chain couples TRBV5-1 to TRBJ2-1, with 7 positions matching TRBD2. The CDR3 length is 15 residues. Germline trimming cut 0 bases from V and 5 bases from J; bases unmatched to any gene: 5. Germline-derived CDR1 and CDR2 are SGHRS and YFSETQ. The CDR3 loop reads CASSLGASGNNEQFF. The DNA of the CDR3 is TGCGCCAGCAGCTTGGGGGCTAGCGGTAACAATGAGCAGTTCTTC.

The rearrangement links TRBV6-1 to TRBJ2-3; possible D gene TRBD1, 6 bases. The CDR3 sequence is 14 residues long. V lost 5 bases and J lost 2, with 11 bases in between. Germline CDR1 MNHNS, CDR2 SASEGT. As DNA, the CDR3 is TGTGCCAGCAGTAGGGACACGGCCACAGATACGCAGTATTTT. Its protein product is CASSRDTATDTQYF.

This clone was seen just once. The genes are TRBV13 and TRBJ2-6, with D unresolved. V lost 7 bases and J 1 base, leaving 11 bases between the germline ends. Germline-derived CDR1 and CDR2 are PRHDT and FYEKMQ (reference sequence). CDR3 length: 15 residues. The DNA of the CDR3 is TGTGCCAGCACAGTATCCCCGTCTGGGGCCAACGTCCTGACTTTC. Translated: CASTVSPSGANVLTF. The full variable domain, completed using reference TRBV13 and TRBJ2-6, is AAGVIQSPRHLIKEKRETATLKCYPIPRHDTVYWYQQGPGQDPQFLISFYEKMQSDKGSIPDRFSAQQFSDYHSELNMSSLELGDSALYFCASTVSPSGANVLTFGAGSRLTVL.

V gene TRBV30 combines with J gene TRBJ1-2, with D hard to call. The germline V gene has CDR1 GTSNPN and CDR2 SVGIG (reference sequence). The length of the CDR3 is 13 residues. Deletions cut 3 bases from V and 4 bases from J, with 12 bases between. The CDR3 here is CAWRSLLGYGYTF. For the CDR3, the DNA is TGTGCCTGGAGGTCCCTCCTTGGCTATGGCTACACCTTC.

The rearrangement joins TRBV4-2 to TRBJ1-3, with D tentatively TRBD1 (5 bases). The V end was cut by 5 bases, the J end by 3 bases, with 11 bases between. Germline assignment: CDR1 LGHNA and CDR2 YNFKEQ. The CDR3 runs 14 residues. CDR3 region: CASSWGTDGNTIYF. The CDR3, as DNA: TGTGCCAGCAGCTGGGGGACGGATGGAAACACCATATATTTT.

The chain joins TRBV28 to TRBJ2-7; D remains ambiguous. The germline gives CDR1 MDHEN, CDR2 SYDVKM. CDR3 length: 13 residues. The V and J ends lost 5 bases and 4 bases respectively, with 12 bases between them. CDR3 bases: TGTGCCAGCAGTGGCCCAGAGGCGTACGAGCAGTACTTC. Its translation: CASSGPEAYEQYF. Filled out from reference TRBV28 and TRBJ2-7, the complete variable domain reads DVKVTQSSRYLVKRTGEKVFLECVQDMDHENMFWYRQDPGLGLRLIYFSYDVKMKEKGDIPEGYSVSREKKERFSLILESASTNQTSMYLCASSGPEAYEQYFGPGTRLTVT.

This chain uses TRBV13 with TRBJ2-1; D gene uncertain. V was pared by 3 bases and J by 0 bases, with 9 bases between. Germline CDR1 and CDR2: PRHDT and FYEKMQ (reference sequence). This CDR3 has 15 amino acids. CDR3 DNA sequence: TGTGCCAGCAGCTTCGTGGGTAGCTCCTACAATGAGCAGTTCTTC. It specifies CASSFVGSSYNEQFF.

The V gene is TRBV5-4, the J gene TRBJ2-3, with a weak D call TRBD1 (6 bases). Between the trimmed V and J ends, which lost 0 bases and 3 bases, there was a span of 8 bases. Per the germline V gene, CDR1 is SGHNT and CDR2 is YYREEE (reference sequence). CDR3 length equals 14 residues. The CDR3 region has the DNA TGTGCCAGCAGCTTGGAGAGGGGGACAGATACGCAGTATTTT. This sequence encodes CASSLERGTDTQYF. Full variable domain (rest looked up from reference TRBV5-4 and TRBJ2-3): ETGVTQSPTHLIKTRGQQVTLRCSSQSGHNTVSWYQQALGQGPQFIFQYYREEENGRGNFPPRFSGLQFPNYSSELNVNALELDDSALYLCASSLERGTDTQYFGPGTRLTVL.

The chain carries TRBV28 and TRBJ1-4; 8 nucleotides match TRBD1. V lost 5 bases, J lost 5 bases, and 4 bases stayed unmatched. Germline assignment: CDR1 MDHEN and CDR2 SYDVKM. The CDR3 contains 14 residues. The CDR3 reads CASSAGDRNEKLFF. As DNA, the CDR3 is TGTGCCAGCAGTGCGGGGGACAGGAATGAAAAACTGTTTTTT. The whole variable domain, filled in from reference TRBV28 and TRBJ1-4, reads DVKVTQSSRYLVKRTGEKVFLECVQDMDHENMFWYRQDPGLGLRLIYFSYDVKMKEKGDIPEGYSVSREKKERFSLILESASTNQTSMYLCASSAGDRNEKLFFGSGTQLSVL.

V and J are TRBV7-9 and TRBJ1-6; a possible D gene is TRBD1 (6 bases). The CDR3 has 16 residues. Per the germline V gene, CDR1 is SEHNR and CDR2 is FQNEAQ (reference sequence). V was shortened by 1 base and J by 6 bases, with 13 bases between the two germline ends. CDR3 residues: CASSLGGAGANSPLHF. The CDR3 DNA is TGTGCCAGCAGCTTAGGCGGGGCAGGGGCTAATTCACCCCTCCACTTT.

The chain couples TRBV6-5 to TRBJ1-5, with 8 bases aligning to TRBD1. CDR3 length: 15 residues. Germline CDR1 reads MNHEY; CDR2 reads SVGAGI. The J segment lost 7 bases and the V segment lost 5 bases, leaving 10 bases of the junction unmatched. The CDR3 reads CASSPGTGAYQPQHF. The CDR3 DNA is TGTGCCAGCAGTCCCGGGACAGGAGCCTACCAGCCCCAGCATTTT.

The chain couples TRBV18 to TRBJ1-6; unclear D gene. CDR3 length equals 15 residues. The germline CDR1 and CDR2 sequences are KGHSH and LQKENI. The ends were cut back, 0 bases at V and 5 bases at J, with 8 bases in the middle. The CDR3 sequence: CASSPPSGDNSPLHF. The DNA for the CDR3 is TGTGCCAGCTCACCACCATCCGGGGATAATTCACCCCTCCACTTT.

The CDR3 region has the DNA TGTGCCAGCAGTCGAACAGGGGAAGGTCAGCCCCAGCATTTT. Translation gives CASSRTGEGQPQHF. The rearrangement links TRBV14 to TRBJ1-5; TRBD1 agrees at 7 bases. This CDR3 contains 14 residues. Trimming took 6 bases from V and 6 from J; bases not matched to a gene: 8. Germline CDR1 SGHDN, CDR2 FVKESK. The whole variable domain, remainder taken from reference TRBV14 and TRBJ1-5, is EAGVTQFPSHSVIEKGQTVTLRCDPISGHDNLYWYRRVMGKEIKFLLHFVKESKQDESGMPNNRFLAERTGGTYSTLKVQPAELEDSGVYFCASSRTGEGQPQHFGDGTRLSIL.

V and J are TRBV7-6 and TRBJ2-3; TRBD2 matches 7 bases. CDR1 and CDR2 from the germline V gene are SGHVS and FNYEAQ. V was pared by 5 bases and J by 6 bases, with 8 bases of the junction left unmatched. This CDR3 comprises 14 residues. The CDR3 loop is CASSGSGGWDTQYF. DNA of the CDR3: TGTGCCAGCAGCGGGTCGGGAGGATGGGATACGCAGTATTTT.

The V gene is TRBV5-1, the J gene TRBJ2-2; D is perhaps TRBD1 or TRBD2 (6 bases each). V lost 3 bases and J lost 6, with 18 bases in between. From germline, CDR1 is SGHRS and CDR2 YFSETQ. This CDR3 region has 16 residues. The CDR3 is CASSSGSGAVPGELFF. In DNA form, the CDR3 reads TGCGCCAGCAGCTCCGGCTCGGGGGCGGTCCCCGGGGAGCTGTTTTTT.

The rearrangement joins TRBV4-2 to TRBJ1-5; maybe TRBD1 (5 bases). Per the germline V gene, CDR1 is LGHNA and CDR2 is YNFKEQ. V lost 1 base to trimming and J lost 2 bases, with 12 bases between them. This CDR3 has 16 residues. Here the CDR3 DNA reads TGTGCCAGCAGCCAAGGGGTTGGGGACGGCAATCAGCCCCAGCATTTT. This encodes CASSQGVGDGNQPQHF.

This clone occurred a few times. The chain couples TRBV7-2 to TRBJ2-2; D gene uncertain. The germline V and J ends were trimmed by 3 bases and 7 bases, with 3 bases remaining between them. The CDR3 consists of 11 residues. CDR1 SGHTA and CDR2 FQGNSA come from the germline V gene. As DNA, the CDR3 is TGTGCCAGCAGCTTCGGCGGGGAGCTGTTTTTT. This sequence encodes CASSFGGELFF. The whole variable domain, remainder taken from reference TRBV7-2 and TRBJ2-2, is GAGVSQSPSNKVTEKGKDVELRCDPISGHTALYWYRQSLGQGLEFLIYFQGNSAPDKSGLPSDRFSAERTGGSVSTLTIQRTQQEDSAVYLCASSFGGELFFGEGSRLTVL.

The chain uses TRBV4-2 and TRBJ1-1; D is perhaps TRBD1 (6 bases). Trimming pared 0 bases from V and 0 bases from J, leaving 14 bases between. The CDR3 covers 17 residues. CDR1 is LGHNA and CDR2 is YNFKEQ in the germline V gene. The DNA for the CDR3 is TGTGCCAGCAGCCAAGATTCCCAAAGGGGGGTGAACACTGAAGCTTTCTTT. Encoded protein: CASSQDSQRGVNTEAFF.

With respect to this clone: At one end the junction does not follow the germline gene, possibly because of a read error. V and J are TRBV11-2 and TRBJ2-2; the D gene is possibly TRBD2 (5 bases). The CDR3 totals 15 residues. Germline V gene lookup returns CDR1 SGHAT and CDR2 FQNNGV. This chain's CDR3 is CASSPGFVPTGELFF. For the CDR3, the DNA is TGTGCCAGCAGCCCGGGGTTCGTCCCCACCGGGGAACTGTTTTTT.

The rearrangement uses TRBV11-1 and TRBJ1-6; TRBD1 agrees at 9 bases. Per the germline V gene, CDR1 is SGHAT and CDR2 is FQDESV (reference sequence). The CDR3 contains 17 residues. Losses at the gene ends were 1 base for V and 9 bases for J; bases not matched to a gene: 10. CDR3 sequence (DNA): TGTGCCAGCAGCTTAGGTGCGGGACAGGGTTCCAGTTCACCCCTCCACTTT. Its translation: CASSLGAGQGSSSPLHF.

CDR3 protein: CASSGETGFNSPLHF. The CDR3 bases are TGTGCCAGCAGCGGGGAGACAGGGTTTAATTCACCCCTCCACTTT. The rearrangement links TRBV5-6 to TRBJ1-6; 7 bases are shared with TRBD1. Germline V gives CDR1 SGHDT, CDR2 YYEEEE. After removal of 4 bases from V and 6 bases from J, the junction contained 7 bases not matched to a gene. This CDR3 has 15 residues.